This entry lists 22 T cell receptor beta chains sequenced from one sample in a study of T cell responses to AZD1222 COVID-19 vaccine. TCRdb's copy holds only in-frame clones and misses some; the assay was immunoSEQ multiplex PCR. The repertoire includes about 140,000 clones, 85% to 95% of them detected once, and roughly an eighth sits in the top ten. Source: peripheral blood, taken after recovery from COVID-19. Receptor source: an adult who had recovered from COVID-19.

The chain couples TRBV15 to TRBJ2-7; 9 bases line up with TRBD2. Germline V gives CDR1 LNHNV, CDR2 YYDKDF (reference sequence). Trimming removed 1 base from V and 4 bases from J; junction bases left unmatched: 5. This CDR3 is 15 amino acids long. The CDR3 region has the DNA TGTGCCACCAGCAGAGGCAGTAGCGGGAGATACGAGCAGTACTTC. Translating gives CATSRGSSGRYEQYF.

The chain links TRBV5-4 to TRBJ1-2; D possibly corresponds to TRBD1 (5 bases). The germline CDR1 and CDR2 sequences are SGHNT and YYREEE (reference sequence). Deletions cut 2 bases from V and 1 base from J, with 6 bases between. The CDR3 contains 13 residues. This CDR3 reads CASSFQGNYGYTF. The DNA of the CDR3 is TGTGCCAGCAGCTTCCAGGGTAACTATGGCTACACCTTC.

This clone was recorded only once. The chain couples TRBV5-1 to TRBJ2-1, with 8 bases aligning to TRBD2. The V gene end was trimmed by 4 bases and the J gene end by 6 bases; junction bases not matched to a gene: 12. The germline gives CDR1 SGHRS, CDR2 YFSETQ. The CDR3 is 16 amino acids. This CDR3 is CASSKRAGEGSNEQFF. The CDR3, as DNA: TGCGCCAGCAGCAAACGAGCGGGAGAAGGGAGCAATGAGCAGTTCTTC.

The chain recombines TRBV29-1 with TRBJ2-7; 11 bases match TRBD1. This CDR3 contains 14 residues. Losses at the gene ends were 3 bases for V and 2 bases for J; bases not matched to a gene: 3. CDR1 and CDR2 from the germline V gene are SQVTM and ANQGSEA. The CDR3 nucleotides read TGCAGCGTTGAGGACAGGGGGCCTACCTACGAGCAGTACTTC. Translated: CSVEDRGPTYEQYF.

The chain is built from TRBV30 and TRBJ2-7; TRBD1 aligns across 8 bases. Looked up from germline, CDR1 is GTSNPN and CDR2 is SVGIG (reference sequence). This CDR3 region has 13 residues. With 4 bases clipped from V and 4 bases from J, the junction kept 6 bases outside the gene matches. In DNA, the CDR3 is TGTGCCTGGATCGGGACAGGACTTTACGAGCAGTACTTC. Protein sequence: CAWIGTGLYEQYF. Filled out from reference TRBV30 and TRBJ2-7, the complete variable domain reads SQTIHQWPATLVQPVGSPLSLECTVEGTSNPNLYWYRQAAGRGLQLLFYSVGIGQISSEVPQNLSASRPQDRQFILSSKKLLLSDSGFYLCAWIGTGLYEQYFGPGTRLTVT.

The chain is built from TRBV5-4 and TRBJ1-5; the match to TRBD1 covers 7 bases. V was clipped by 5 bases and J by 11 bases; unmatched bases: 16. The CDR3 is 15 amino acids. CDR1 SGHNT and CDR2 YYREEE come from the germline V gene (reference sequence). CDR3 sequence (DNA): TGTGCCAGCAGTAACGGACAGGCGTCCGAGGGGGCCCAGCATTTT. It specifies CASSNGQASEGAQHF.

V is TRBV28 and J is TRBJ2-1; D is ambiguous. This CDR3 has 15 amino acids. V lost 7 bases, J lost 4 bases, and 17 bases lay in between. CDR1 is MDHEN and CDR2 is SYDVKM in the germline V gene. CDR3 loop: CASTTPRTVYNEQFF. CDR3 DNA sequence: TGTGCCAGCACCACCCCCCGCACAGTTTACAATGAGCAGTTCTTC.

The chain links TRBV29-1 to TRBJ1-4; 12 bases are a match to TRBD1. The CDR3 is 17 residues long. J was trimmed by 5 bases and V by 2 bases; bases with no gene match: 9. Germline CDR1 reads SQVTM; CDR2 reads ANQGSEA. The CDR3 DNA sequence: TGCAGCGTTGAACCGGGGACAGGGGGCCCGGGAAATGAAAAACTGTTTTTT. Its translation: CSVEPGTGGPGNEKLFF.

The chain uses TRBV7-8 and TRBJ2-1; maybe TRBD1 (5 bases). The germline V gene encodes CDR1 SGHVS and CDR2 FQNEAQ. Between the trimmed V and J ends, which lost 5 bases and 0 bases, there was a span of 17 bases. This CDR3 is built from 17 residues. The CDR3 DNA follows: TGTGCCAGCAGCCACCCGAATGGACAATACTCCTACAATGAGCAGTTCTTC. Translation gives CASSHPNGQYSYNEQFF.

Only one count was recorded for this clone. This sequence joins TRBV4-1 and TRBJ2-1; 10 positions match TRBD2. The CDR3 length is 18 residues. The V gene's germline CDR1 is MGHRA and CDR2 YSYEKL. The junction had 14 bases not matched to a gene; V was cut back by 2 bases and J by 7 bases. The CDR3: CASSQNLFGLAGANEQFF. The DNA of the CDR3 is TGCGCCAGCAGCCAAAATTTATTCGGGCTAGCGGGAGCTAATGAGCAGTTCTTC.

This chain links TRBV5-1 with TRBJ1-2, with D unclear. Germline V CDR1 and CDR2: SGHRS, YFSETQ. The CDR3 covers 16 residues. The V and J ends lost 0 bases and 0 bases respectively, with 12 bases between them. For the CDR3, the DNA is TGCGCCAGCAGCTTGGATGTGGACGGAGCTAACTATGGCTACACCTTC. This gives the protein CASSLDVDGANYGYTF. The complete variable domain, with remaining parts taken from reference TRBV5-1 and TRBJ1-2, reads KAGVTQTPRYLIKTRGQQVTLSCSPISGHRSVSWYQQTPGQGLQFLFEYFSETQRNKGNFPGRFSGRQFSNSRSEMNVSTLELGDSALYLCASSLDVDGANYGYTFGSGTRLTVV.

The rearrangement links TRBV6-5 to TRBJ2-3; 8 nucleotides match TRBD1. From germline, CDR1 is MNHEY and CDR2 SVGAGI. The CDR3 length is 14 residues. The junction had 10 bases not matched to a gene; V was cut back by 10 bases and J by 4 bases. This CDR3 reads CATVDRGYSDTQYF. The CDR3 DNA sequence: TGTGCCACGGTCGACAGGGGATATTCAGATACGCAGTATTTT.

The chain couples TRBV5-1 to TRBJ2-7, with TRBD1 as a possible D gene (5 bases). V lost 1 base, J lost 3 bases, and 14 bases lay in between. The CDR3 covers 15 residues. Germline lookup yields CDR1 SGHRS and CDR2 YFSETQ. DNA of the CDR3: TGCGCCAGCAGCTTGTCCCAGGGTTCCATCTACGAGCAGTACTTC. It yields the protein CASSLSQGSIYEQYF. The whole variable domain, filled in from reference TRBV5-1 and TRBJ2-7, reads KAGVTQTPRYLIKTRGQQVTLSCSPISGHRSVSWYQQTPGQGLQFLFEYFSETQRNKGNFPGRFSGRQFSNSRSEMNVSTLELGDSALYLCASSLSQGSIYEQYFGPGTRLTVT.

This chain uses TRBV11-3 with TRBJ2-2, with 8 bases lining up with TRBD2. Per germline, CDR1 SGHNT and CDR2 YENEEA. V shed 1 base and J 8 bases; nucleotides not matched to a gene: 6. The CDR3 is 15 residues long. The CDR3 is CASSLGAGGRGELFF. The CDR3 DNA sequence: TGTGCCAGCAGCTTAGGGGCTGGCGGGAGGGGGGAGCTGTTTTTT.

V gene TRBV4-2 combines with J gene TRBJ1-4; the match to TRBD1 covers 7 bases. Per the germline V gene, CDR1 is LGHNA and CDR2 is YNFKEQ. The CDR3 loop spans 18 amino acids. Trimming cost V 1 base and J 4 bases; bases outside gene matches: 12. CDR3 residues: CASSQVYRGRPFNEKLFF. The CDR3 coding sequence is TGTGCCAGCAGCCAAGTTTACAGGGGCCGCCCTTTTAATGAAAAACTGTTTTTT.

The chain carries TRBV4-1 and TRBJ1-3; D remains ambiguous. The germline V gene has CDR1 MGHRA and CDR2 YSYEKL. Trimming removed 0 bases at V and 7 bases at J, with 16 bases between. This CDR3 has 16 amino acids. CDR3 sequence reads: CASSQERWGFGNTIYF. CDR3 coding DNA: TGCGCCAGCAGCCAAGAAAGGTGGGGTTTCGGGAACACCATATATTTT.

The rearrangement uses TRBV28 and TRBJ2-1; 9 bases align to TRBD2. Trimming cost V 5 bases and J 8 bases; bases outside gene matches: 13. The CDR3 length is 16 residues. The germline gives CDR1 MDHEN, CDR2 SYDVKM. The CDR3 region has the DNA TGTGCCAGCAGTCTATTAAGGGCGGGAGGGTCAGATGAGCAGTTCTTC. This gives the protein CASSLLRAGGSDEQFF.

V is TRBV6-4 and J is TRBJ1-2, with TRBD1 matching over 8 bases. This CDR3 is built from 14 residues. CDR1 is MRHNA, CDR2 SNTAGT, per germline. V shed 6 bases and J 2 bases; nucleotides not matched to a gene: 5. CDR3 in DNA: TGTGCCAGCAGACCGGGACAGGACAACTATGGCTACACCTTC. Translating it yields CASRPGQDNYGYTF.

This CDR3 reads CASSLGVTDTQYF. The CDR3 region has the DNA TGTGCCAGCAGCTTAGGGGTTACAGATACGCAGTATTTT. The V and J genes are TRBV7-8 and TRBJ2-3; no firm D call. Germline lookup yields CDR1 SGHVS and CDR2 FQNEAQ. V lost 1 base and J 3 bases, leaving 5 bases between the germline ends. The length of the CDR3 is 13 residues. Using reference TRBV7-8 and TRBJ2-3 for the parts outside the CDR3, the full variable domain is GAGVSQSPRYKVAKRGQDVALRCDPISGHVSLFWYQQALGQGPEFLTYFQNEAQLDKSGLPSDRFFAERPEGSVSTLKIQRTQQEDSAVYLCASSLGVTDTQYFGPGTRLTVL.

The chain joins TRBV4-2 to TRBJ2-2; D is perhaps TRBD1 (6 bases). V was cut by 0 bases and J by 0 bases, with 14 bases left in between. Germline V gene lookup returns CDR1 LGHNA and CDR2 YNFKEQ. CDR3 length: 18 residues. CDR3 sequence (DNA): TGTGCCAGCAGCCAAGATTGGGGGCAGGGATCGAACACCGGGGAGCTGTTTTTT. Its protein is CASSQDWGQGSNTGELFF.

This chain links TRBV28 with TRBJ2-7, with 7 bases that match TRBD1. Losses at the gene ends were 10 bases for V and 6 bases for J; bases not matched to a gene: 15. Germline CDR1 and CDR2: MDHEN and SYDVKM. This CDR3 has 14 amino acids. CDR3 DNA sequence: TGTGCCATCGGGCACCGAACAGGGGACGGCGAGCAGTACTTC. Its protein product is CAIGHRTGDGEQYF.

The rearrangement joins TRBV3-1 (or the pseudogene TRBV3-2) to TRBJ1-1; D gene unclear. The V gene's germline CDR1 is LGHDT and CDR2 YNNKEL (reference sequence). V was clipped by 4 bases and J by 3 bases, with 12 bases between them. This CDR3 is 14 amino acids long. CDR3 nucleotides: TGTGCCAGCAGCCTCCTACATGAGGACACTGAAGCTTTCTTT. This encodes CASSLLHEDTEAFF.